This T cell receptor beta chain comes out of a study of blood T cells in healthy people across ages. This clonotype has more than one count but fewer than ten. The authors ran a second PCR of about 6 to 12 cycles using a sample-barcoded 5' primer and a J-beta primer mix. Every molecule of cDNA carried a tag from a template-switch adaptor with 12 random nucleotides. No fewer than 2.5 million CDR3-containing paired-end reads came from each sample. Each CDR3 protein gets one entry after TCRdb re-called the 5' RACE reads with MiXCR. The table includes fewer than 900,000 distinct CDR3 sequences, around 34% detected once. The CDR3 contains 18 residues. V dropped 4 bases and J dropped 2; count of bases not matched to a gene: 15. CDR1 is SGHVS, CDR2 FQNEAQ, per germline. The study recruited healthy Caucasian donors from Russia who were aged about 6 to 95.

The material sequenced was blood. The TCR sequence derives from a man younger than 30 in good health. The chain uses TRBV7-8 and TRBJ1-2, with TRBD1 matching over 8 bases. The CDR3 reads CASSSHGTGHRMNYGYTF. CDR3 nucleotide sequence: TGTGCCAGCAGCTCACACGGGACAGGACACCGCATGAACTATGGCTACACCTTC.